This TCR beta chain was identified during a study of OX40 agonist ivuxolimab in advanced cancers. Study-wide context: Ivuxolimab is a fully human IgG2 antibody that activates OX40 (CD134). Patients receiving dose escalation had hepatocellular carcinoma, melanoma, renal cell or head and neck cancer. Therapy given before enrollment (anti-PD-1, anti-PD-L1 or anti-CTLA-4) was allowed, and under 45% had some.

The assay was immunoSEQ multiplex PCR, and TCRdb's table has in-frame clones only and misses some. The data hold fewer than 60,000 clones, with approximately 90% observed a single time. General study findings and limits: Among T cells, CD8+ cells averaged more expanded clones than CD4+ cells.

Turning to this clone: Its antigen is as yet unknown.

The CDR3 is 15 amino acids. V lost 0 bases to trimming and J lost 7 bases, with 16 bases between them. Germline V gene sequence: CDR1 SGHDN, CDR2 FVKESK. This TCR came from an adult with an advanced solid tumor such as melanoma, head and neck, liver or kidney cancer. J is TRBJ2-7 and V is TRBV14; D not certain. The input for sequencing was CD4+ or CD8+ T cells sorted from blood, taken in a trial of the OX40 agonist ivuxolimab. As DNA, the CDR3 is TGTGCCAGCAGCCAAGATTGGTCCCCACGTCGGGAGCAGTACTTC. Amino acid sequence: CASSQDWSPRREQYF.